These 22 T cell receptor beta chains originate from one sample sequenced in a study of T cells in Graves' hyperthyroidism and ophthalmopathy. Researchers took RNA transcripts and amplified the TCR beta CDR3 regions from them. TCR CDR3 underwent first-round RT-PCR with the HTBI primer set. Using its own MiXCR run on the multiplex PCR reads, TCRdb lists one record per CDR3 protein. The sample contains roughly 510,000 distinct CDR3 sequences, less than 25% of which appear only once. Sequenced input: blood. The receptors here all came from a man younger than 35 with Graves' hyperthyroidism.

This clonotype was recorded at least ten times. The chain joins TRBV28 to TRBJ2-5, with a tentative D call TRBD1 (5 bases). The ends were cut back, 5 bases at V and 3 bases at J, with 7 bases in the middle. The CDR3 extends over 12 amino acids. Germline-derived CDR1 and CDR2 are MDHEN and SYDVKM. DNA of the CDR3: TGTGCCAGCAGTGTCAGGGAAGAGACCCAGTACTTC. Its translation: CASSVREETQYF.

This clonotype was seen repeatedly, ten times or more. This sequence joins TRBV4-1 and TRBJ2-5; D is unclear. The CDR3 is 11 amino acids. Germline assignment: CDR1 MGHRA and CDR2 YSYEKL. V dropped 5 bases and J dropped 3 bases, with 4 bases sitting between them. In DNA, the CDR3 is TGCGCCAGCAGCTCTAAAGAGACCCAGTACTTC. Residues: CASSSKETQYF.

Many counts were recorded for this clonotype. The chain couples TRBV28 to TRBJ1-1; 9 bases match TRBD1. The CDR3 loop spans 14 amino acids. With V trimmed by 7 bases and J by 7 bases, 10 bases remained unmatched. In germline, CDR1 is MDHEN, CDR2 SYDVKM. The CDR3 here is CASKGVGTGREAFF. The CDR3 DNA reads TGTGCCAGCAAGGGAGTCGGGACAGGGCGTGAAGCTTTCTTT.

This chain connects TRBV10-3 to TRBJ2-7, with D perhaps matching TRBD2 (6 bases). V was clipped by 8 bases and J by 5 bases, with 25 bases between them. The CDR3 runs 16 residues. From germline, CDR1 is ENHRY and CDR2 SYGVKD. The DNA for the CDR3 is TGTGCCATCCAGGGCCGTGCGGGGTCAGGAGTGGACGAGCAGTACTTC. It codes for CAIQGRAGSGVDEQYF.

This clonotype appeared many times. V and J are TRBV12-3 or TRBV12-4 and TRBJ1-1; no firm D call. The CDR3 contains 13 residues. Trimming stripped 0 bases from V and 6 bases from J, with 8 bases between. In DNA, the CDR3 is TGTGCCAGCAGTTTAGCGCGTAGGGCTGAAGCTTTCTTT. Its translation: CASSLARRAEAFF.

This clonotype was observed many times. This rearrangement joins TRBV2 to TRBJ2-5; D is undetermined. Germline CDR1 is SNHLY and CDR2 is FYNNEI. V lost 6 bases to trimming and J lost 7 bases, with 12 bases between them. This CDR3 contains 12 residues. DNA for the CDR3: TGTGCCAGCAGGTTGATTACGGGGACCCAGTACTTC. Translation gives CASRLITGTQYF.

The chain recombines TRBV6-1 with TRBJ1-1; tentative D call: TRBD1 (6 bases). The CDR3 runs to 13 residues. Trimming removed 7 bases from V and 0 bases from J, with 9 bases in between. Germline V CDR1 and CDR2: MNHNS, SASEGT. The CDR3 sequence is CASKTGLNTEAFF. The CDR3 DNA is TGTGCCAGCAAGACAGGTCTGAACACTGAAGCTTTCTTT.

In its sample, this clonotype was seen many times. The gene calls are TRBV28 and TRBJ1-2; 8 nucleotides line up with TRBD1. V was pared by 6 bases and J by 8 bases, with 8 bases of the junction left unmatched. The CDR3 length is 13 residues. CDR1 MDHEN and CDR2 SYDVKM come from the germline V gene. The chain's CDR3 is CASRTQGAGGYTF. In DNA, the CDR3 is TGTGCCAGCAGGACCCAGGGGGCGGGAGGCTACACCTTC.

The V call is TRBV12-3 or TRBV12-4, the J call TRBJ2-7; 11 positions match TRBD2. The CDR3 spans 15 residues. After removal of 6 bases from V and 3 bases from J, the junction contained 7 bases not matched to a gene. In DNA form, the CDR3 reads TGTGCCAGCAGCCCGGGCGGACTAGCGGGCTACGAGCAGTACTTC. It is translated as CASSPGGLAGYEQYF.

This clonotype was seen many times. The chain links TRBV12-3 or TRBV12-4 to TRBJ1-3, with 7 bases lining up with TRBD1. The CDR3 has 15 residues. V shed 7 bases, J shed 4 bases, and the junction held 10 bases outside the gene matches. The CDR3 is CASTPTGAGGNTIYF. For the CDR3, the DNA is TGTGCCAGCACCCCAACAGGGGCGGGGGGAAACACCATATATTTT.

The chain couples TRBV6-5 to TRBJ2-2; TRBD2 might be the D (6 bases). V was shortened by 0 bases and J by 5 bases, with 16 bases between the two germline ends. Germline V gene data show CDR1 as MNHEY and CDR2 as SVGAGI. The CDR3 totals 17 residues. CDR3 DNA sequence: TGTGCCAGCAGTTACTCGATGGGGGGTACTCCTACCGGGGAGCTGTTTTTT. Translated, it gives CASSYSMGGTPTGELFF.

CDR3 in amino acids: CASSESVTGGEETQYF. The CDR3 DNA is TGTGCCAGCAGTGAATCTGTGACAGGGGGCGAAGAGACCCAGTACTTC. The chain couples TRBV2 to TRBJ2-5; 10 bases are shared with TRBD1. CDR3 size: 16 residues. V shed 2 bases and J 3 bases; nucleotides not matched to a gene: 6. CDR1 is SNHLY, CDR2 FYNNEI, per germline.

This clonotype was recorded many times. The V and J genes are TRBV27 and TRBJ1-1, with TRBD1 identical over 10 bases. Unmatched junction bases numbered 6, after V lost 4 bases and J lost 7 bases. Per the germline V gene, CDR1 is MNHEY and CDR2 is SMNVEV (reference sequence). CDR3 length: 14 residues. The CDR3 DNA follows: TGTGCCAGCAGTTCGGGACAGGGGATTGGTGAAGCTTTCTTT. This codes for CASSSGQGIGEAFF.

In the case of this clonotype: No conserved phenylalanine or tryptophan ends this CDR3, so it is likely a read error. V and J are TRBV10-2 and TRBJ1-2; 10 nucleotides match TRBD1. The length of the CDR3 is 15 residues. V shed 4 bases and J 8 bases; nucleotides not matched to a gene: 10. Looked up from germline, CDR1 is WSHSY and CDR2 is SAAADI. The DNA of the CDR3 is TGCGCCAGCAGTGGGTCGGGACAGGGGTACGGCGGCTACACCATC. Translation gives CASSGSGQGYGGYTI.

The chain combines TRBV29-1 with TRBJ2-7; the D gene is possibly TRBD2 (5 bases). V shed 1 base and J shed 3 bases, with 13 bases lying between them. CDR1 and CDR2 from the germline V gene are SQVTM and ANQGSEA. The CDR3 loop spans 14 amino acids. The DNA of the CDR3 is TGCAGCGTTGAAGGGCGGGCCCCTGACTACGAGCAGTACTTC. Amino acid sequence: CSVEGRAPDYEQYF.

In DNA form, the CDR3 reads TGTGCCAGCAGAGACCTATGGGACACCGGGGAGCTGTTTTTT. Its protein product is CASRDLWDTGELFF. The chain couples TRBV6-1 to TRBJ2-2, with D hard to call. The length of the CDR3 is 14 residues. V was cut by 6 bases and J by 3 bases, with 11 bases left in between. Germline assignment: CDR1 MNHNS and CDR2 SASEGT.

The J gene is TRBJ1-2, the V gene TRBV5-6; perhaps TRBD1 as D (5 bases). V was clipped by 3 bases and J by 7 bases, with 22 bases between them. This CDR3 is built from 16 residues. Germline values: CDR1 SGHDT, CDR2 YYEEEE. CDR3: CASSSSRDVGRSGYTF. The CDR3 nucleotides are TGTGCCAGCAGCTCTTCCCGGGACGTAGGACGGTCTGGCTACACCTTC.

This clonotype was observed at least ten times. DNA of the CDR3: TGCAGTGCTAGAGTTCCAGGGGTGGTGCAGCCCCAGCATTTT. It specifies CSARVPGVVQPQHF. This chain links TRBV20-1 with TRBJ1-5; D perhaps matches TRBD1 (6 bases). The CDR3 length is 14 residues. Between the trimmed V and J ends, which lost 1 base and 7 bases, there was a span of 14 bases. The germline CDR1 and CDR2 sequences are DFQATT and SNEGSKA (reference sequence).

This clonotype has ten or more counts. V gene TRBV24-1 combines with J gene TRBJ1-2; D possibly corresponds to TRBD1 (5 bases). The CDR3 consists of 13 residues. V lost 4 bases to trimming and J lost 8 bases, with 13 bases between them. Germline V gene lookup returns CDR1 KGHDR and CDR2 SFDVKD. CDR3 sequence reads: CATSEGQGYGYTF. The CDR3 DNA reads TGTGCCACCAGTGAGGGTCAGGGATACGGCTACACCTTC.

This clonotype was seen many times. The chain joins TRBV20-1 to TRBJ2-5; possible D gene TRBD1, 5 bases. With 3 bases removed from V and 5 bases from J, the gap between germline ends came to 19 bases. Germline CDR1 and CDR2: DFQATT and SNEGSKA (reference sequence). The CDR3 runs 15 residues. The CDR3 loop reads CSASSSGETVETQYF. DNA of the CDR3: TGCAGTGCTAGTTCATCGGGCGAGACAGTTGAGACCCAGTACTTC.

The table lists this clonotype with a few counts. V usage is TRBV20-1 and J usage is TRBJ2-7; D gene unclear. The CDR3 length is 15 residues. The germline V and J ends were trimmed by 0 bases and 0 bases, with 12 bases remaining between them. CDR1 and CDR2 (germline): DFQATT, SNEGSKA (reference sequence). The CDR3 DNA reads as TGCAGTGCTAGAGATCCAAACCACCCCTCCTACGAGCAGTACTTC. Translated: CSARDPNHPSYEQYF.

V and J are TRBV7-2 and TRBJ2-3; D ambiguous. CDR3 size: 14 residues. Trimming took off 3 bases at V and 1 base at J, with 8 bases between the two ends. Germline V gene data show CDR1 as SGHTA and CDR2 as FQGNSA. CDR3 DNA sequence: TGTGCCAGCAGCTTTTGGGCCCGCACAGATACGCAGTATTTT. Encoded protein: CASSFWARTDTQYF.